The clone carrying this TCR beta chain was seen more than once but under ten times. What it binds is unknown. One end of the junction fails to match germline, which may point to a read error. This sample was taken from a study of CD8 T cells in ankylosing spondylitis. General observations from the study: Earlier literature documents some of the motif variants in reactive arthritis synovial fluid and blood. Blood from ankylosing spondylitis patients appeared to carry a characteristic roughly 8-variant TCR beta motif.

There are 13 residues in the CDR3. Germline assignment: CDR1 SSHAT and CDR2 FNYEAQ (reference sequence). In making TCR beta libraries, quantitative 5'-RACE with molecular barcodes was used. TCRdb passed the 5' RACE reads through MiXCR, listing each CDR3 protein once. The repertoire includes hundreds of thousands of distinct CDR3 sequences, 25% to 30% of them detected once, and under 8% sits in the top ten. The chain carries TRBV7-7 and TRBJ2-5, with 11 bases fitting TRBD2. The TCR comes from a male donor with ankylosing spondylitis or in good health (not recorded which). Sequenced: blood, either unsorted or a sorted T cell fraction (not recorded which). CDR3 coding DNA: TGTGCTAGCAGCTCAACTAGCGGGGGGACCCAGTACTTC. Its protein product is CASSSTSGGTQYF.